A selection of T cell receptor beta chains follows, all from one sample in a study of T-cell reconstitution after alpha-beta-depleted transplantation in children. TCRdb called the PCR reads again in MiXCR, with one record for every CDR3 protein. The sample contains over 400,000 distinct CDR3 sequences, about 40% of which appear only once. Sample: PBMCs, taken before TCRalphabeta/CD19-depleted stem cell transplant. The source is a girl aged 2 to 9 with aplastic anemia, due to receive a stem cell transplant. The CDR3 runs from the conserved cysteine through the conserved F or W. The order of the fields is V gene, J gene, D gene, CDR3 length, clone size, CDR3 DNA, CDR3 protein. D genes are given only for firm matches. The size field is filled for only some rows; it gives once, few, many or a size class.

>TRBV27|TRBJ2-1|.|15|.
TGTGCCAGCAGCTGGACGGGGAGCTCCTACAATGAGCAGTTCTTC
CASSWTGSSYNEQFF
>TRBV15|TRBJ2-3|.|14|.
TGTGCCACCTCCAGGGGCTCAAGCACAGATACGCAGTATTTT
CATSRGSSTDTQYF
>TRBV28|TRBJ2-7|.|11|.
TGTGCCAGCAGTCCCCACAACGAGCAGTACTTC
CASSPHNEQYF
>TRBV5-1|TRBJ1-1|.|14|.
TGCGCCAGCAGCTTGATAGTCAGGGACACTGAAGCTTTCTTT
CASSLIVRDTEAFF
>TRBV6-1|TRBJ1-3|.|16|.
TGTGCCAGCAGTGAAGGGGGAGCCCTCTCTGGAAACACCATATATTTT
CASSEGGALSGNTIYF
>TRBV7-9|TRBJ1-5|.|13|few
TGTGCCAGCAGCTTTACAGAGAATCAGCCCCAGCATTTT
CASSFTENQPQHF
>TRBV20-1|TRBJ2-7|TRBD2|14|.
TGCAGTGCTACCGAGACTAGCGGGAGTCACGAGCAGTACTTC
CSATETSGSHEQYF
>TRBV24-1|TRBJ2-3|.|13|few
TGTGCCACCCGAAATGCAGGCACAGATACGCAGTATTTT
CATRNAGTDTQYF
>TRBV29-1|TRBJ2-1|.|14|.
TGCAGCCTTAGAACGCGCGGAGCATGGGATGAGCAGTTCTTC
CSLRTRGAWDEQFF
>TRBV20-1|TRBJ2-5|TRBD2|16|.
TGCAGTGCTAGGAGGAGGCGGGGGGCGAGCAGGGAGACCCAGTACTTC
CSARRRRGASRETQYF
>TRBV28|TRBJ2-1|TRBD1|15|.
TGTGCCAGCCTTCTCGCGGCAGGGGGCCGGGATGAGCAGTTCTTC
CASLLAAGGRDEQFF
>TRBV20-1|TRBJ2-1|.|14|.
TGCAGTGCTAGGCAAACAGGGAAGAGGAATGAGCAGTTCTTC
CSARQTGKRNEQFF
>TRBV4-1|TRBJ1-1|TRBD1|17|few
TGCGCCAGCAGCCAAGGGGGGCCCGGACAGGTGAACACTGAAGCTTTCTTT
CASSQGGPGQVNTEAFF
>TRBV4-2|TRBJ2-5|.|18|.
TGTGCCAGCGCCGAAGTCCGCACGAAGGGTCCGTACCAAGAGACCCAGTACTTC
CASAEVRTKGPYQETQYF
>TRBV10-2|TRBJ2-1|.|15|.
TGCGCCAGCAGTGTCGCTAGATACTCCTACAATGAGCAGTTCTTC
CASSVARYSYNEQFF
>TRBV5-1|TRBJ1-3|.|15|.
TGCGCCAGCAGCTTGGAGGGAGGCTCTGGAAACACCATATATTTT
CASSLEGGSGNTIYF
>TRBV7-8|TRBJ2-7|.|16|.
TGTGCCAGCAGCTTAGTTGCCTCCCAGGCGTGGGACGAGCAGTACTTC
CASSLVASQAWDEQYF
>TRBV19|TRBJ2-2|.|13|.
TGTGCCAGTAGTATTACGAGTGGGGGGGAGCTGTTTTTT
CASSITSGGELFF
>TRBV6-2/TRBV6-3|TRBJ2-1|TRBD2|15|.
TGTGCCAGCAGATATAGCGGGAGGGAAATGAATGAGCAGTTCTTC
CASRYSGREMNEQFF
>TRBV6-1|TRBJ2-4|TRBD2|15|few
TGTGCCAGCAGTCTTGACACTAGCGTCACTGACATTCAGTACTTC
CASSLDTSVTDIQYF
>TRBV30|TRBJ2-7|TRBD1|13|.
TGTGCCTGGAATCGAGACAGGGGCTACGAGCAGTACTTC
CAWNRDRGYEQYF
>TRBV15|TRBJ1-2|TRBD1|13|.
TGTGCCACCAGCACTCGGACAGGGGATGGCTACACCTTC
CATSTRTGDGYTF
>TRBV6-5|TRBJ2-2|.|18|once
TGTGCCAGCAGTTACTCAGTTCCGCTGCGGGGGCACACCGGGGAGCTGTTTTTT
CASSYSVPLRGHTGELFF
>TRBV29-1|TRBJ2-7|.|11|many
TGCAGCGCGGGACACGACTACGAGCAGTACTTC
CSAGHDYEQYF
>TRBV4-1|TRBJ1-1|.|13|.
TGCGCCAGCAGCTCCTCGTGGGGCACTGAAGCTTTCTTT
CASSSSWGTEAFF
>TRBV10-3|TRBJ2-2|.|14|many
TGTGCCATCAGCCGGGACTCCAACACCGGGGAGCTGTTTTTT
CAISRDSNTGELFF
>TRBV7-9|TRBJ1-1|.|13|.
TGTGCCAGCACCTTAGGGCAGGACACTGAAGCTTTCTTT
CASTLGQDTEAFF